Below, 5 T cell receptor beta chains from the same sample are listed, as sequenced in a study of blood T cell repertoires in COVID-19. Method: immunoSEQ multiplex PCR; TCRdb's copy keeps in-frame clones and lacks some. The data contain about 300,000 clones, around 88% of them singletons. Source material: peripheral blood. The receptors stem from a woman aged 25 to 39 who had recovered from COVID-19.

This sequence joins TRBV20-1 and TRBJ2-7; TRBD2 agrees at 11 bases. The CDR3 is 14 residues long. V trimming: 3 bases; J trimming: 1 base; junction bases outside the gene matches: 2. In germline, CDR1 is DFQATT, CDR2 SNEGSKA (reference sequence). CDR3 DNA sequence: TGCAGTGCTAGTTGGACTAGCGGGTCCTACGAGCAGTACTTC. Residues: CSASWTSGSYEQYF.

This clone was picked up a small number of times. V usage is TRBV5-1 and J usage is TRBJ1-4, with a weak D call TRBD1 (6 bases). This CDR3 region has 16 residues. Germline CDR1 and CDR2: SGHRS and YFSETQ. Trimming removed 3 bases at V and 0 bases at J, with 12 bases between. CDR3 sequence reads: CASSYSGAATNEKLFF. The CDR3 DNA follows: TGCGCCAGCAGCTACTCAGGGGCAGCAACTAATGAAAAACTGTTTTTT.

The CDR3 nucleotides are TGCGCCAGCAGCCAAGAAGGGTCTAGCGGGGGCCGCAACATTCAGTACTTC. Its protein is CASSQEGSSGGRNIQYF. The chain has TRBV4-1 and TRBJ2-4; 10 positions match TRBD2. Looked up from germline, CDR1 is MGHRA and CDR2 is YSYEKL. The CDR3 has 17 amino acids. Germline trimming cut 0 bases from V and 7 bases from J; bases unmatched to any gene: 9.

This chain connects TRBV5-6 to TRBJ2-2; D call uncertain. Trimming pared 3 bases from V and 4 bases from J, leaving 7 bases between. CDR3 size: 13 residues. The V gene's germline CDR1 is SGHDT and CDR2 YYEEEE. The DNA for the CDR3 is TGTGCCAGCAGCTGGCTTACCACCGGGGAGCTGTTTTTT. It yields the protein CASSWLTTGELFF. Drawing the rest from reference TRBV5-6 and TRBJ2-2, the complete variable domain is DAGVTQSPTHLIKTRGQQVTLRCSPKSGHDTVSWYQQALGQGPQFIFQYYEEEERQRGNFPDRFSGHQFPNYSSELNVNALLLGDSALYLCASSWLTTGELFFGEGSRLTVL.

V is TRBV7-3 and J is TRBJ2-3, with 7 bases identical to TRBD2. Per the germline V gene, CDR1 is SGHTA and CDR2 is FQGTGA. With 3 bases clipped from V and 3 bases from J, the junction kept 3 bases outside the gene matches. This CDR3 is built from 14 residues. The CDR3 region has the DNA TGTGCCAGCAGCTTCGGCGGGGGAACAGATACGCAGTATTTT. This translates into CASSFGGGTDTQYF.